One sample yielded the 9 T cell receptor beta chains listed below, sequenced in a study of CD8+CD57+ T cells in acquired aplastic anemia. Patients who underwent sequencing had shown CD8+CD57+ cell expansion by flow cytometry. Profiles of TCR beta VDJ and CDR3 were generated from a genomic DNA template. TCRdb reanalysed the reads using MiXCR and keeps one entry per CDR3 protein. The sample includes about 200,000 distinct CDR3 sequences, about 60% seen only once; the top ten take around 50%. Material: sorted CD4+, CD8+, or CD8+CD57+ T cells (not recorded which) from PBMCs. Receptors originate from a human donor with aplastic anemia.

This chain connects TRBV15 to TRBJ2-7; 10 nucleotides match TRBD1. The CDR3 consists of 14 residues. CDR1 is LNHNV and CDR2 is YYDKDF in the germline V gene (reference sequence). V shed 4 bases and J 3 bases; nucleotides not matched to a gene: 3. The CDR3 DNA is TGTGCCACCAGCATATGGGACAGGGGCTACGAGCAGTACTTC. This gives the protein CATSIWDRGYEQYF. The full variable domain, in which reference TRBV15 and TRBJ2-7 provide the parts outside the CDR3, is DAMVIQNPRYQVTQFGKPVTLSCSQTLNHNVMYWYQQKSSQAPKLLFHYYDKDFNNEADTPDNFQSRRPNTSFCFLDIRSPGLGDTAMYLCATSIWDRGYEQYFGPGTRLTVT.

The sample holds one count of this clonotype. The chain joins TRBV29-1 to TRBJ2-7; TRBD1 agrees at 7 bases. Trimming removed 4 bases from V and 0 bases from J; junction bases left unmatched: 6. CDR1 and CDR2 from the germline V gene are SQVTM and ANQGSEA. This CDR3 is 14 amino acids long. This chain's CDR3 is CSVADRVSSYEQYF. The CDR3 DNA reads TGCAGCGTTGCCGACAGGGTGAGCTCCTACGAGCAGTACTTC.

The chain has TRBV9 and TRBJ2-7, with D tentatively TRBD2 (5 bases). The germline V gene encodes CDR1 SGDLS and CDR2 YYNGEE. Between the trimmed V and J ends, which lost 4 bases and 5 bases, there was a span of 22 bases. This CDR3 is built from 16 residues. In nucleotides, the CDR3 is TGTGCCAGCAGCTTAGTACGGTTAGCCGGGATGAACGAGCAGTACTTC. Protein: CASSLVRLAGMNEQYF.

The CDR3 here is CATSDPGTSVDTQYF. The CDR3, as DNA: TGTGCCACCAGTGACCCCGGGACTAGCGTAGATACGCAGTATTTT. The chain employs TRBV24-1 and TRBJ2-3; 10 nucleotides agree with TRBD2. V was clipped by 4 bases and J by 5 bases; unmatched bases: 5. In germline, CDR1 is KGHDR, CDR2 SFDVKD. The CDR3 consists of 15 residues.

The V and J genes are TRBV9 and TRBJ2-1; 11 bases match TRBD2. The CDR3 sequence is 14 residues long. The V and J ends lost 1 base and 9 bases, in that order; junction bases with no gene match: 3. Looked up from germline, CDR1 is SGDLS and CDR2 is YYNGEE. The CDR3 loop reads CASSVLAGGTEQFF. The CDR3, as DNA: TGTGCCAGCAGCGTACTAGCGGGGGGCACTGAGCAGTTCTTC. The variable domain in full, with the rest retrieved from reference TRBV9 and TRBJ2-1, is DSGVTQTPKHLITATGQRVTLRCSPRSGDLSVYWYQQSLDQGLQFLIQYYNGEERAKGNILERFSAQQFPDLHSELNLSSLELGDSALYFCASSVLAGGTEQFFGPGTRLTVL.

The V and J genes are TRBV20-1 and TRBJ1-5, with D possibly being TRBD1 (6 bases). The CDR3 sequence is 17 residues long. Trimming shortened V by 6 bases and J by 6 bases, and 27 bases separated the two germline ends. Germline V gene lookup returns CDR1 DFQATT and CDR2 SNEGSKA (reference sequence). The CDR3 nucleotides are TGCAGTGCACCCTTAACACTTCAGGGGTTTGTGGGTCAGCCCCAGCATTTT. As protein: CSAPLTLQGFVGQPQHF.

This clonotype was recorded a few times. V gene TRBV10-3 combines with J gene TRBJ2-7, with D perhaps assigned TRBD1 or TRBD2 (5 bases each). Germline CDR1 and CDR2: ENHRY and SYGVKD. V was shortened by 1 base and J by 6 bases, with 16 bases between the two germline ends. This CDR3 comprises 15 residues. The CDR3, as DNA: TGTGCCATCAGTGAGTACGGGACCGGCCTAGGCGAGCAGTACTTC. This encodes CAISEYGTGLGEQYF.

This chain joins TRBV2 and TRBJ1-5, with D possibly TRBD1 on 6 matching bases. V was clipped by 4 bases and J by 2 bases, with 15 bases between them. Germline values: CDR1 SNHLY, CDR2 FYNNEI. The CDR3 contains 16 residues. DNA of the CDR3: TGTGCCAGCAGTGCGGAGTCAGGGGAAGGCAATCAGCCCCAGCATTTT. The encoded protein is CASSAESGEGNQPQHF.

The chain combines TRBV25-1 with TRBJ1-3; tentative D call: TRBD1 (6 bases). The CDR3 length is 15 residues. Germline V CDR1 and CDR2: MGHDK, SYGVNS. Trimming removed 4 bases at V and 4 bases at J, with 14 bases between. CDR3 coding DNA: TGTGCCAGCAGTGCCAACAGGGCGTCGGGAAACACCATATATTTT. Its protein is CASSANRASGNTIYF.